The TCR beta chain described here comes from a study of shared T cell receptors in the human thymus. Clones were sequenced by immunoSEQ multiplex PCR, and TCRdb holds only the in-frame ones, with some missing. The sample lists hundreds of thousands of clones, 88% occurring once. J gave up 2 bases and V 3 bases, and 19 bases lay outside the gene matches. The CDR3 spans 18 residues. Germline CDR1 reads GTSNPN; CDR2 reads SVGIG (reference sequence). These sequences were also reported in another study, on human thymus T cells. That study adds: Those donating were healthy Finnish infants in corrective surgery for congenital heart defects. Thymus specimens were resections from corrective heart surgery. Within thymic and blood repertoires, V and J gene usage appeared to be biased. Among unrelated individuals, related research reported thymic repertoires that overlapped highly.

The receptor was isolated from a boy under three years old with a congenital heart defect. Sequencing was carried out using thymocytes. This chain uses TRBV30 with TRBJ2-7, with TRBD2 matching over 7 bases. The CDR3 region is CAWSLDYPTMRETYEQYF. The CDR3 nucleotides are TGTGCCTGGAGCCTCGATTATCCGACTATGCGGGAGACCTACGAGCAGTACTTC.